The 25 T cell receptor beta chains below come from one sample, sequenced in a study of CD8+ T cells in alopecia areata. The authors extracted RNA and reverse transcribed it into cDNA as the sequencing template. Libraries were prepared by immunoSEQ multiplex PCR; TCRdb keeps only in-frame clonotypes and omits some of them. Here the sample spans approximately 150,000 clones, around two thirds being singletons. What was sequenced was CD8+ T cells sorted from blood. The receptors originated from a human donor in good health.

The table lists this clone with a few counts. The CDR3 sequence is CASSPPRQGAYEQYF. Here the CDR3 DNA reads TGTGCCAGCAGTCCCCCCCGACAGGGGGCATACGAGCAGTACTTC. The chain joins TRBV28 to TRBJ2-7; 10 nucleotides align to TRBD1. J gave up 4 bases and V 5 bases, and 8 bases lay outside the gene matches. The CDR3 is 15 residues long. The germline V gene has CDR1 MDHEN and CDR2 SYDVKM.

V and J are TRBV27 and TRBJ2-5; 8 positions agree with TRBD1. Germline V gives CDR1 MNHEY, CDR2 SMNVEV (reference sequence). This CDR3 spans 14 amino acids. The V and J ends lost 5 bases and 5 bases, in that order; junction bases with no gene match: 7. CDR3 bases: TGTGCCAGCAGTCCGACGACAGGGGAGGAGACCCAGTACTTC. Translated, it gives CASSPTTGEETQYF.

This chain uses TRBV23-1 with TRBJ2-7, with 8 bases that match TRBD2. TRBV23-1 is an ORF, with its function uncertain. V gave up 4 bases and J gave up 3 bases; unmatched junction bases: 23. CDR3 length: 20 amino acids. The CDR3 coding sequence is TGCGCCAGCAGTCCGTCCACGGGGCGGGAGGACAAGCTGATCCGCTACGAGCAGTACTTC. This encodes CASSPSTGREDKLIRYEQYF.

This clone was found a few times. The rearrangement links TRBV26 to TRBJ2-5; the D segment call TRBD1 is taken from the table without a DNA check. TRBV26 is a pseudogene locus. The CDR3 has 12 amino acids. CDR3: CASSLGRETQYF. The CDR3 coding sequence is TGTGCCAGCAGTTTGGGGCGGGAGACCCAGTACTTC.

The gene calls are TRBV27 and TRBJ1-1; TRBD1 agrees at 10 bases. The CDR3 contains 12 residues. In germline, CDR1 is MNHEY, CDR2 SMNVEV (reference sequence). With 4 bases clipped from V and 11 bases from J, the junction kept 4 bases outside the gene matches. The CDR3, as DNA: TGTGCCAGCAGTTCCCTGGGACAGGGGGCTTTCTTT. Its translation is CASSSLGQGAFF.

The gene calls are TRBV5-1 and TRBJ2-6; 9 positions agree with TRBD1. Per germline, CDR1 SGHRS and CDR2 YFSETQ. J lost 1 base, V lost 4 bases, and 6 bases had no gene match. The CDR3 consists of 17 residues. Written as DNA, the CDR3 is TGCGCCAGCAGCGTCCTAGGACAGGGGTCTGGGGCCAACGTCCTGACTTTC. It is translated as CASSVLGQGSGANVLTF.

The CDR3 DNA reads as TGTGCCAGCGGGGACACAGATACGCAGTATTTT. It codes for CASGDTDTQYF. The V and J genes are TRBV2 and TRBJ2-3; D call uncertain. V dropped 8 bases and J dropped 2 bases, with 5 bases sitting between them. The CDR3 length is 11 residues. CDR1 is SNHLY and CDR2 is FYNNEI in the germline V gene. Filled out from reference TRBV2 and TRBJ2-3, the complete variable domain reads EPEVTQTPSHQVTQMGQEVILRCVPISNHLYFYWYRQILGQKVEFLVSFYNNEISEKSEIFDDQFSVERPDGSNFTLKIRSTKLEDSAMYFCASGDTDTQYFGPGTRLTVL.

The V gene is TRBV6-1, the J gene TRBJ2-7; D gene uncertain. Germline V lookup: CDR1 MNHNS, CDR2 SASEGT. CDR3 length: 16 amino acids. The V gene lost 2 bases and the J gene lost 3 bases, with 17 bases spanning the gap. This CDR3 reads CASSESPSLGYYEQYF. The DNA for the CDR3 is TGTGCCAGCAGTGAATCCCCCTCTCTTGGGTACTACGAGCAGTACTTC.

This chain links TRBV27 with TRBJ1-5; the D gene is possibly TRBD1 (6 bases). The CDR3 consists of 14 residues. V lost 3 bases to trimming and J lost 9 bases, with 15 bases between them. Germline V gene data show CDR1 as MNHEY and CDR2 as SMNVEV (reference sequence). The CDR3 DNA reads TGTGCCAGCAGTTTTTCGGGGGGCCGACGGCCCCAGCATTTT. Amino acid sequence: CASSFSGGRRPQHF.

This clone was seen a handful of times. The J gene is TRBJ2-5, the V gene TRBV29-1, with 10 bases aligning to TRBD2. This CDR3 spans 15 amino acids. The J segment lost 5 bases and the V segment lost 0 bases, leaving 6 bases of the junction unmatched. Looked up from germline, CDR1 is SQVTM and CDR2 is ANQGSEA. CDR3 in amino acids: CSVEDILAGVETQYF. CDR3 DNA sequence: TGCAGCGTTGAAGATATTCTAGCGGGAGTGGAGACCCAGTACTTC.

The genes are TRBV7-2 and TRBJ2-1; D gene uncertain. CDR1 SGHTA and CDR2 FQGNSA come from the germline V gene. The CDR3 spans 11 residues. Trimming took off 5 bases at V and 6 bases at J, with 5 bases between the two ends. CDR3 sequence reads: CASSLINEQFF. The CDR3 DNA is TGTGCCAGCAGCCTTATCAATGAGCAGTTCTTC.

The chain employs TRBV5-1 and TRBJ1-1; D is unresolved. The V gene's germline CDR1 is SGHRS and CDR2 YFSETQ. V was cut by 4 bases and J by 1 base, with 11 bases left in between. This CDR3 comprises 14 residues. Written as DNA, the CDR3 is TGCGCCAGCAGCCCGCGTTTCGGGAACACTGAAGCTTTCTTT. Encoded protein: CASSPRFGNTEAFF.

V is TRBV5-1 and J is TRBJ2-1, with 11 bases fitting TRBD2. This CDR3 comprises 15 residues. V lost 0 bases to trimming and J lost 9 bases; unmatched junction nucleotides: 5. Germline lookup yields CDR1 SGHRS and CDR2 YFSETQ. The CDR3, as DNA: TGCGCCAGCAGCTTGGTACTAGCGGGAGATGGTGAGCAGTTCTTC. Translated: CASSLVLAGDGEQFF.

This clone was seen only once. The CDR3, as DNA: TGTGCCAGCACTTCGGGACTAGCGGGAGTCGGGGAGCTGTTTTTT. It yields the protein CASTSGLAGVGELFF. V and J are TRBV6-6 and TRBJ2-2; 14 nucleotides match TRBD2. V shed 7 bases, J shed 7 bases, and the junction held 5 bases outside the gene matches. Germline CDR1 reads MNHNY; CDR2 reads SVGAGI (reference sequence). The CDR3 loop spans 15 amino acids.

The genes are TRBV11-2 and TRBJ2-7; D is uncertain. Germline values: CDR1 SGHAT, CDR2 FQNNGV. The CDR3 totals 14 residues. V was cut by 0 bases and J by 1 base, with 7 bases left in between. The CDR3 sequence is CASSLDFRSYEQYF. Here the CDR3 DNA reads TGTGCCAGCAGCTTAGATTTCAGGTCCTACGAGCAGTACTTC. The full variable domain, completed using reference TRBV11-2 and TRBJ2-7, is EAGVAQSPRYKIIEKRQSVAFWCNPISGHATLYWYQQILGQGPKLLIQFQNNGVVDDSQLPKDRFSAERLKGVDSTLKIQPAKLEDSAVYLCASSLDFRSYEQYFGPGTRLTVT.

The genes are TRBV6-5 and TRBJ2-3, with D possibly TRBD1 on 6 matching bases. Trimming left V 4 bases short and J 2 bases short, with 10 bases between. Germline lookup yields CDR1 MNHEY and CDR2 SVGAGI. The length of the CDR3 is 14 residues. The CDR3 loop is CASSSLGATDTQYF. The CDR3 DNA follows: TGTGCCAGCAGTTCCCTGGGGGCCACAGATACGCAGTATTTT.

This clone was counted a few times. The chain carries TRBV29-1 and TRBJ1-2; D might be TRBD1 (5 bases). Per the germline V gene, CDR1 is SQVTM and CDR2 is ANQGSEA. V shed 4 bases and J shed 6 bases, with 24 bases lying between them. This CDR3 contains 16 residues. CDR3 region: CSVVGPRPGLVDGYTF. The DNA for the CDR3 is TGCAGCGTTGTGGGGCCGAGGCCGGGGTTGGTGGATGGCTACACCTTC.

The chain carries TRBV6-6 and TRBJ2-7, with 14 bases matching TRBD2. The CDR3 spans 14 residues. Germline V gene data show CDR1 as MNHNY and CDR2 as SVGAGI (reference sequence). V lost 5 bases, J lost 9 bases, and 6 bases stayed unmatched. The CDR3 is CASSQTSGRASQYF. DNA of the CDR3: TGTGCCAGCAGTCAGACTAGCGGGAGGGCGTCGCAGTACTTC.

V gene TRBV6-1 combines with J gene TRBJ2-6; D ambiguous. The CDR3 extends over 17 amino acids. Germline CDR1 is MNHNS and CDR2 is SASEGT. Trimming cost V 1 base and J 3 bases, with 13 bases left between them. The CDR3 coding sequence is TGTGCCAGCAGTGAAGTTTGGATATACAATGGGGCCAACGTCCTGACTTTC. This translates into CASSEVWIYNGANVLTF.

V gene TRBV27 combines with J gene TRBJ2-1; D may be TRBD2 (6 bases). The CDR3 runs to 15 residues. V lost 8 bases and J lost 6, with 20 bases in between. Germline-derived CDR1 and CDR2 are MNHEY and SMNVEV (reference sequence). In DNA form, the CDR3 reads TGTGCCAGCGGTCTGAGCGGCGGGAAGTTCAATGAGCAGTTCTTC. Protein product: CASGLSGGKFNEQFF.

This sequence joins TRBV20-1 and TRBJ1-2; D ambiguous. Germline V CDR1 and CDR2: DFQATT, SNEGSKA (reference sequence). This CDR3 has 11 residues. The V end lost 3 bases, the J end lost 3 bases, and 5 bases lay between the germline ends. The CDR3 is CSASVDYGYTF. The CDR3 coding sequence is TGCAGTGCTAGCGTTGACTATGGCTACACCTTC.

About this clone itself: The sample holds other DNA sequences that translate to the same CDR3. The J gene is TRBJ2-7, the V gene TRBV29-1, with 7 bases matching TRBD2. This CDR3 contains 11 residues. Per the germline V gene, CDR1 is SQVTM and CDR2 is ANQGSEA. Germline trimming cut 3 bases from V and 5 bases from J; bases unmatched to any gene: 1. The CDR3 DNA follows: TGCAGCGTTGAGGGAGGGAACGAGCAGTACTTC. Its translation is CSVEGGNEQYF.

The DNA of the CDR3 is TGCAGCGTTTTACTCGACGCGGGACCCTACGAGCAGTACTTC. This translates into CSVLLDAGPYEQYF. This chain connects TRBV29-1 to TRBJ2-7, with a weak D call TRBD2 (6 bases). Per the germline V gene, CDR1 is SQVTM and CDR2 is ANQGSEA. This CDR3 spans 14 amino acids. Deletions cut 5 bases from V and 2 bases from J, with 16 bases between.

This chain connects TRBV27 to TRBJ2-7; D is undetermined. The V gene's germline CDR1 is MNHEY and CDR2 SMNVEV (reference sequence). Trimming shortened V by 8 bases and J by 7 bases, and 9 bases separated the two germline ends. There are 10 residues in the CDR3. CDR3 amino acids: CASGPGEQYF. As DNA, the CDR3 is TGTGCCAGCGGTCCCGGGGAGCAGTACTTC.

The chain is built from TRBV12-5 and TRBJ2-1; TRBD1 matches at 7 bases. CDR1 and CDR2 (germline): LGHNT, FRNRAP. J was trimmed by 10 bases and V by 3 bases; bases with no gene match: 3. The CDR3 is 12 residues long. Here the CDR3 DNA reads TGTGCTAGTGGTTTCGGGACAGTGGAGCAGTTCTTC. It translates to CASGFGTVEQFF.